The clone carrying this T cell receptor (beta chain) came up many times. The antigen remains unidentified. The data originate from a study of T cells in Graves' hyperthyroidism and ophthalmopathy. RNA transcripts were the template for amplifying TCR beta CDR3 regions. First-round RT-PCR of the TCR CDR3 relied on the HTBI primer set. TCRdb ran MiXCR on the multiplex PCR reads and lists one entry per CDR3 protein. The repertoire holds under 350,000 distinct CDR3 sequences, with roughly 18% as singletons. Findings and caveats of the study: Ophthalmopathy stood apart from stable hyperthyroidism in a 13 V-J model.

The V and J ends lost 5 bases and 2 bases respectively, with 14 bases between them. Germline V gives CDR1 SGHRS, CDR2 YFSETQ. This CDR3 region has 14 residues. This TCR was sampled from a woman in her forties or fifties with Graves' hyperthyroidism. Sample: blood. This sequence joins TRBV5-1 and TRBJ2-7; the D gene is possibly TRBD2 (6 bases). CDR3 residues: CASSPRDSPYEQYF. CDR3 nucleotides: TGCGCCAGCAGTCCCCGGGACTCCCCCTACGAGCAGTACTTC.